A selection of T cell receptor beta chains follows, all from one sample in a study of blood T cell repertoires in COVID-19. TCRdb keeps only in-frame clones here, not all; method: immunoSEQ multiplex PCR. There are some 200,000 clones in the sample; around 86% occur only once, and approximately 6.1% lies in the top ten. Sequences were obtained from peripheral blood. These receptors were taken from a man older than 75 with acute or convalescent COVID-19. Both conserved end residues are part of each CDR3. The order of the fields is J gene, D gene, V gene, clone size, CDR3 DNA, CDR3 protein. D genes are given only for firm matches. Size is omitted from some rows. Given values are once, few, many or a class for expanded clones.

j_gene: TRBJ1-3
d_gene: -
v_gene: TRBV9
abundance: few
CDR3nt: TGTGCCAGCAGCGTAGTGGACAGCTCCAGCTCTGGAAACACCATATATTTT
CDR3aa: CASSVVDSSSSGNTIYF

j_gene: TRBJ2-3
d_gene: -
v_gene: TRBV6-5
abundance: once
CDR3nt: TGTGCCAGCACCGACGATCAAAACAGAAAAACGCAGTATTTT
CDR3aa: CASTDDQNRKTQYF

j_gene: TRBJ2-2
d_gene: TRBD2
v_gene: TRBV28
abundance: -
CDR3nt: TGTGCCAGCAGTTTCGTAGCGGGGGTCACCGGGGAGCTGTTTTTT
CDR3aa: CASSFVAGVTGELFF

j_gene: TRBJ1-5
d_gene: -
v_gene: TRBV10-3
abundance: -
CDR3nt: TGTGCCATCAGTGAGGGGCCCAGCAATCAGCCCCAGCATTTT
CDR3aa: CAISEGPSNQPQHF

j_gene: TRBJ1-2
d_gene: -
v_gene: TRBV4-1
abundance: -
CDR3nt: TGCGCCAGCAGCCAAGTCACGGGTTACTATGGCTACACCTTC
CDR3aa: CASSQVTGYYGYTF

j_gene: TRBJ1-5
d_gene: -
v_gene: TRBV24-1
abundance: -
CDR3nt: TGTGCCACCAGTGATGACGGGTTTCAGCCCCAGCATTTT
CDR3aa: CATSDDGFQPQHF

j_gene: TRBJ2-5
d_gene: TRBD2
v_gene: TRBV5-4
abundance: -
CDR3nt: TGTGCCAGCAGTCCTGCGACTAGCGGGAGGGGGAAGACCCAGTACTTC
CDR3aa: CASSPATSGRGKTQYF

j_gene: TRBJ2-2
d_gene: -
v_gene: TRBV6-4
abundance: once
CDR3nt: TGTGCCAGCAGGGGACTGTCCGGGGAGCTGTTTTTT
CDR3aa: CASRGLSGELFF

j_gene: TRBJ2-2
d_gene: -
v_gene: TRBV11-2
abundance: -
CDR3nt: TGTGCCAGCAGCTTAGGGTATAGTACCGCCGGGGAGCTGTTTTTT
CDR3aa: CASSLGYSTAGELFF

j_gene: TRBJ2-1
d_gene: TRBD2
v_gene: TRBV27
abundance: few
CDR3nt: TGTGCCAGCAGTTTGGGACTAGCGGACAATGAGCAGTTCTTC
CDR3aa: CASSLGLADNEQFF

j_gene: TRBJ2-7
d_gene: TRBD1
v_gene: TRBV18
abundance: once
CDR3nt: TGTGCCAGCTCCCAGGGGCCGGGACAGGGGATCCACGAGCAGTACTTC
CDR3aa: CASSQGPGQGIHEQYF

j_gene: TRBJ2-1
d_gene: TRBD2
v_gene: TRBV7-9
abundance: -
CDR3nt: TGTGCCAGCAGCCCTTGGGCGGGGACTAGCGGCATCAATGAGCAGTTCTTC
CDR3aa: CASSPWAGTSGINEQFF

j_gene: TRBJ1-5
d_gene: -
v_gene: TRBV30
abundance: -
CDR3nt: TGTGCCTGGAGTCAGGTCAATCAGCCCCAGCATTTT
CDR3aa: CAWSQVNQPQHF

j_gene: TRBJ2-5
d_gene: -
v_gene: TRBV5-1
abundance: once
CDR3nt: TGCGCCAGCAGCTTGTCAGGGGCCGAGACCCAGTACTTC
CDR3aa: CASSLSGAETQYF

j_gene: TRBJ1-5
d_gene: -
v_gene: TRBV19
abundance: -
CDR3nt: TGTGCCAGTAGCTGGGGGGGCCTCGATGTTAGTGGTCAGCCCCAGCATTTT
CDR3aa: CASSWGGLDVSGQPQHF

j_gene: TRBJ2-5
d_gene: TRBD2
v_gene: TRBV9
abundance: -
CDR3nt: TGTGCCAGCAGCGTAGGCCTAGCGGGAGTCGTCGAAGAGACCCAGTACTTC
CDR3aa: CASSVGLAGVVEETQYF

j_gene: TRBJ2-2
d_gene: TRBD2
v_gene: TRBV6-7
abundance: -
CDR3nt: TGTGCCACCAACCTCGGGGAGACTAGCGGGAGCCCGAACACCGGGGAGCTGTTTTTT
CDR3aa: CATNLGETSGSPNTGELFF

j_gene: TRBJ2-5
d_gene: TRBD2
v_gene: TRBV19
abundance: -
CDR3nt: TGTGCCAGTACCAGGACTAGCGGGACGGAGACCCAGTACTTC
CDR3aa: CASTRTSGTETQYF

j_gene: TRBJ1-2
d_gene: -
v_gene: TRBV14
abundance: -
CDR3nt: TGTGCCAGCAGCCAAGCAGGGGTGGAAGGAGGCTACACCTTC
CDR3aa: CASSQAGVEGGYTF

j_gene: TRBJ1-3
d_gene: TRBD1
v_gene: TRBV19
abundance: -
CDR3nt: TGTGCCAGTACCCCGACAGGGGTTAGCTCTGGAAACACCATATATTTT
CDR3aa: CASTPTGVSSGNTIYF

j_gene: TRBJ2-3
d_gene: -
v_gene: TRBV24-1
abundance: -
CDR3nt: TGTGCCACCAGTACTGGGGGGGCTGGCACAGATACGCAGTATTTT
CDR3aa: CATSTGGAGTDTQYF

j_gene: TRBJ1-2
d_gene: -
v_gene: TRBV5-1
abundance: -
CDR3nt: TGCGCCAGCAGCTTGGACAGGCCGTATGGCTACACCTTC
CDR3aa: CASSLDRPYGYTF

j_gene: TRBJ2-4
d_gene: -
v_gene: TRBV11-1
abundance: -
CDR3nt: TGTGCCAGCAGCCACCGGGACAAAAACATTCAGTACTTC
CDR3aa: CASSHRDKNIQYF

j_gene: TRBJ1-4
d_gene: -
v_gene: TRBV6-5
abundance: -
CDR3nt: TGTGCCAGCAGTAACCACGGGACTAATGAAAAACTGTTTTTT
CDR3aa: CASSNHGTNEKLFF

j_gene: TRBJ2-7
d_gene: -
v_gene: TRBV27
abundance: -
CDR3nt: TGTGCCAGCAGTTTATCGGGGCAGCTACTTTTCTACGAGCAGTACTTC
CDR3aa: CASSLSGQLLFYEQYF

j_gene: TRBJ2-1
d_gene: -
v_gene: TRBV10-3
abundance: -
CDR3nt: TGTGCCATCAGTGAGTCGAGGGTCCGCGGCAGATACAATGAGCAGTTCTTC
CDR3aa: CAISESRVRGRYNEQFF

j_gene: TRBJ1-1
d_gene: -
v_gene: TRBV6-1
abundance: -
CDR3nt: TGTGCCAGCAGTGAAGTACCGGGAGGGAACACTGAAGCTTTCTTT
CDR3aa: CASSEVPGGNTEAFF

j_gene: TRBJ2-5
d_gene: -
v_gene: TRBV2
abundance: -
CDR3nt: TGTGCCAGCAGTGAGGTACGGCAAGAGACCCAGTACTTC
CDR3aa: CASSEVRQETQYF